This TCR beta chain was found in a study of CD8+ T cells in alopecia areata. Study-level results: Many expanded lesional clones persisted in scalp and blood during tofacitinib.

Treatment given: oral pan-JAK inhibitor, 5-10 mg twice daily. Obtained from alopecia areata patients were lesional scalp punch biopsies along with peripheral blood. This CDR3 contains 15 residues. Germline CDR1 and CDR2: SNHLY and FYNNEI. Deletions cut 4 bases from V and 5 bases from J, with 17 bases between. RNA extraction was followed by reverse transcription into cDNA, which acted as the sequencing template. Repertoires were generated with immunoSEQ multiplex PCR, while TCRdb's copy carries only in-frame clones and drops some. The sample comprises around 150,000 clones, roughly 60% of which are singletons, and approximately 15% rests with the top ten. A note on this clone: The antigen remains unidentified.

The sequence came from a human donor with alopecia areata. Sequences were derived from CD4+ T cells sorted from blood, sampled at week 24, from a patient treated with tofacitinib. V and J are TRBV2 and TRBJ2-5; tentative D call: TRBD1 (8 bases). Written as DNA, the CDR3 is TGTGCCAGCAGTGCCGTCGACAGGGGAGGGGAGACCCAGTACTTC. This translates into CASSAVDRGGETQYF.